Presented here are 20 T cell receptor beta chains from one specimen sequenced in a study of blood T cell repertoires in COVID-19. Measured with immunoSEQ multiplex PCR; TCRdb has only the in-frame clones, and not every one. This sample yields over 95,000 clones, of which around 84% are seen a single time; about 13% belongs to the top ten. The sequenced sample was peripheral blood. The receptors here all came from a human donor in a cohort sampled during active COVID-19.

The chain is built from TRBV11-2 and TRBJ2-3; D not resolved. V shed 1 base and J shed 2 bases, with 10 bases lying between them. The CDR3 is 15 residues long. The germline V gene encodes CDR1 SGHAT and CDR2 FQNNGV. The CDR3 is CASSLVGTFTDTQYF. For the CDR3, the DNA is TGTGCCAGCAGCTTAGTGGGCACCTTCACAGATACGCAGTATTTT.

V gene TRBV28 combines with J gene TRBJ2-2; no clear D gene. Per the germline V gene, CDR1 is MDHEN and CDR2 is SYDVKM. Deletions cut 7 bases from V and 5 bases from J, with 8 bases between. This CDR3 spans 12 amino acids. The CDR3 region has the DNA TGTGCCAGCACCCTCCCGACCGGGGAGCTGTTTTTT. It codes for CASTLPTGELFF.

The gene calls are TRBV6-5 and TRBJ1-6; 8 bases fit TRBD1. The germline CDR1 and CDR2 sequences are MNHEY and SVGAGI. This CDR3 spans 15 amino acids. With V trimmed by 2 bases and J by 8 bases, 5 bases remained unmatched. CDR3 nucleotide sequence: TGTGCCAGCAGTTACACCGGGACAGGAGATTCACCCCTCCACTTT. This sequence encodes CASSYTGTGDSPLHF.

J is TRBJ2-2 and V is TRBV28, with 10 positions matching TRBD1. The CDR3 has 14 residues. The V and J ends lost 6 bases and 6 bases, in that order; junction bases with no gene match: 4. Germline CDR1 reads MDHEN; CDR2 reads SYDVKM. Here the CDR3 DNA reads TGTGCCAGCAGACGACAGGGGGCGTCCGGGGAGCTGTTTTTT. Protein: CASRRQGASGELFF.

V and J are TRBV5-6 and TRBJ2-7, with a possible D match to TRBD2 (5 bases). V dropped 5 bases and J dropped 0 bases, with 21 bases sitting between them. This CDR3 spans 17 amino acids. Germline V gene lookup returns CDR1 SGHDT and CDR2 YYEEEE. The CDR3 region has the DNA TGTGCCAGCAGTCCGAAGCCGGCCTCTCGGGGCTCCTACGAGCAGTACTTC. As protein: CASSPKPASRGSYEQYF.

The DNA for the CDR3 is TGTGCCAGCAGTGAAACGAGACAGGGTGGGAATGAGCAGTTCTTC. Translating gives CASSETRQGGNEQFF. The chain has TRBV2 and TRBJ2-1; 7 nucleotides align to TRBD1. This CDR3 spans 15 amino acids. Germline CDR1 SNHLY, CDR2 FYNNEI. With 2 bases clipped from V and 7 bases from J, the junction kept 8 bases outside the gene matches.

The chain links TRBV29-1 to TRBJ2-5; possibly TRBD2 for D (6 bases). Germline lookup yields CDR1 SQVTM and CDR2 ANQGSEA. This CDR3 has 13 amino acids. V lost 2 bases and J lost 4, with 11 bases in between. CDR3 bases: TGCAGCGTTGAAATCGGGGGTAGAGAGACCCAGTACTTC. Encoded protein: CSVEIGGRETQYF.

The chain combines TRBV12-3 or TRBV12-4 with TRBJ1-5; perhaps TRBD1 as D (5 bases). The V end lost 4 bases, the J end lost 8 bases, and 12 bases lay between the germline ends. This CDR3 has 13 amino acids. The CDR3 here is CASSWGRGEPQHF. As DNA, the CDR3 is TGTGCCAGCAGTTGGGGACGGGGGGAGCCCCAGCATTTT.

CDR3 nucleotides: TGTGCCAGCAGCTCTCAGGGTACTGGGGCCAACGTCCTGACTTTC. It yields the protein CASSSQGTGANVLTF. The chain uses TRBV7-6 and TRBJ2-6; D is possibly TRBD1 (5 bases). Germline lookup yields CDR1 SGHVS and CDR2 FNYEAQ. The CDR3 is made up of 15 amino acids. V lost 4 bases, J lost 2 bases, and 9 bases lay in between.

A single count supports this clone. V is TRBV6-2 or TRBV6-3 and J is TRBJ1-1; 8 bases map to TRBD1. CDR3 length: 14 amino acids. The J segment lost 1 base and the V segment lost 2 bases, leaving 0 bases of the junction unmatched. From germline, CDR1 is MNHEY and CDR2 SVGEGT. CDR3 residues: CASSYDRGNTEAFF. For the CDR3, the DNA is TGTGCCAGCAGTTACGACAGGGGGAACACTGAAGCTTTCTTT.

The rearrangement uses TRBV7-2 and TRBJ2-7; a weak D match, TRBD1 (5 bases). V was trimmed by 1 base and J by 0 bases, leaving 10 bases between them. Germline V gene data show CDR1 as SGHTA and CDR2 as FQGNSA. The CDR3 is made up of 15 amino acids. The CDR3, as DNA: TGTGCCAGCAGCTTAGTTCTGACAGCCTCCTACGAGCAGTACTTC. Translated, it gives CASSLVLTASYEQYF.

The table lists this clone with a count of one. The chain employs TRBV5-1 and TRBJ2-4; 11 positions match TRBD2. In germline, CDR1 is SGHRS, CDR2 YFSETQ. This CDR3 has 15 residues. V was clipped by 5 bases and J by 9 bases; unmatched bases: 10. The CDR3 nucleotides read TGCGCCAGCAGTCCGTCACTAGCGGGGGAGAGCATTCAGTACTTC. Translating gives CASSPSLAGESIQYF.

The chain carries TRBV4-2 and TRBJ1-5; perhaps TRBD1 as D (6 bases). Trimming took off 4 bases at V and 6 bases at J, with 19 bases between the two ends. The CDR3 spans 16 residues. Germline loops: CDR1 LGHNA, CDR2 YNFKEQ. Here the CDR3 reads CASSPGRSQGPQPQHF. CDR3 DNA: TGTGCCAGCAGCCCGGGACGATCCCAGGGGCCTCAGCCCCAGCATTTT.

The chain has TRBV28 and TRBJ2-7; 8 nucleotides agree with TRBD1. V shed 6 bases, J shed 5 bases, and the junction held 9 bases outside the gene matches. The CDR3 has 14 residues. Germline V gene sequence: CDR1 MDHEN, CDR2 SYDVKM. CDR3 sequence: CASRRRDRYHEQYF. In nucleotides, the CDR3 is TGTGCCAGCAGACGCCGGGACAGGTACCACGAGCAGTACTTC.

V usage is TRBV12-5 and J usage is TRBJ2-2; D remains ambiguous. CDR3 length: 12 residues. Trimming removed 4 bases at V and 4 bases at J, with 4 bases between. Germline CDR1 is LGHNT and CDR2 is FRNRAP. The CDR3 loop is CASGSLTGELFF. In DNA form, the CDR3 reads TGTGCTAGTGGTTCCCTCACCGGGGAGCTGTTTTTT.

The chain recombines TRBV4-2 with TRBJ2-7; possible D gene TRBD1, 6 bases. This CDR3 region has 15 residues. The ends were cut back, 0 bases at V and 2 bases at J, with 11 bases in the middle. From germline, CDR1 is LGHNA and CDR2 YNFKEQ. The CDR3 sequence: CASSQEATGPYEQYF. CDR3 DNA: TGTGCCAGCAGCCAAGAGGCTACAGGGCCCTACGAGCAGTACTTC.

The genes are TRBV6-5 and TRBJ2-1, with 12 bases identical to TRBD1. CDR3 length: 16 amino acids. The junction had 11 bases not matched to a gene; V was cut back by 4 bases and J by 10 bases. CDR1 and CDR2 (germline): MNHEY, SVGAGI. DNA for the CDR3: TGTGCCAGCAGTTCCAATCCCGGGACAGGGGGCAAAGAGCAGTTCTTC. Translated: CASSSNPGTGGKEQFF.

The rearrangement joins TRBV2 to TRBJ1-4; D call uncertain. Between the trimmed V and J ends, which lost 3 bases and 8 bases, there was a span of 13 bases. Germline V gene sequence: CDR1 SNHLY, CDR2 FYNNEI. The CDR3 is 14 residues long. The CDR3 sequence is CASSDRREEEKLFF. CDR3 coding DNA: TGTGCCAGCAGTGATAGGAGGGAGGAAGAAAAACTGTTTTTT.

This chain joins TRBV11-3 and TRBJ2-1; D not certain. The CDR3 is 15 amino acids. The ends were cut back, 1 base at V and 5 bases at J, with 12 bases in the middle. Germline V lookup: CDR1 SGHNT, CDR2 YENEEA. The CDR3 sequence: CASSLGFSEDNEQFF. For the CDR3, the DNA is TGTGCCAGCAGCTTAGGGTTTAGTGAAGACAATGAGCAGTTCTTC.

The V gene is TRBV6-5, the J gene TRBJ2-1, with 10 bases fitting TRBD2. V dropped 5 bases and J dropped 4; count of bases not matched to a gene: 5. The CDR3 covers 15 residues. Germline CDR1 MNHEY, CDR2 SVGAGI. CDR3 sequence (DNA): TGTGCCAGCAGTAATAGCGGGGGGCGTTACAATGAGCAGTTCTTC. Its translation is CASSNSGGRYNEQFF.